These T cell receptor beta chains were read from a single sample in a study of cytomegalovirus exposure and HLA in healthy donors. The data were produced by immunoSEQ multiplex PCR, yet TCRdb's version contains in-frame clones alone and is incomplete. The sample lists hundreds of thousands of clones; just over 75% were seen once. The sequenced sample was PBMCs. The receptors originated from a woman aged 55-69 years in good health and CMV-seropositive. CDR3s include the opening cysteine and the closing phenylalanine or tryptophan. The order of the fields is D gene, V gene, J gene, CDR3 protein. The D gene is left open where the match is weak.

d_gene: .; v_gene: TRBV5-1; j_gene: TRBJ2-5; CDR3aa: CASSLYGGPQETQYF
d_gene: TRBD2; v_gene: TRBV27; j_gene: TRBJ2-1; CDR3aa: CASSARTSDIGEQFF
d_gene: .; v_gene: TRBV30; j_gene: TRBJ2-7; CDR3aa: CAWSGSLSGQYF
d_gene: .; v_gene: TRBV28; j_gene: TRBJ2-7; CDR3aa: CASRKTDSYEQYF
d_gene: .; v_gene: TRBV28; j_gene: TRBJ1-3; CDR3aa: CASSLSRGLGNTIYF
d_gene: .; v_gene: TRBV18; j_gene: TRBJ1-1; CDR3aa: CASSPNVRHMNTEAFF
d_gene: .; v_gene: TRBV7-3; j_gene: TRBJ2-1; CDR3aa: CASSLEGLYNEQFF
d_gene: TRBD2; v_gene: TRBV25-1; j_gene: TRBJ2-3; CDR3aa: CASTRTSGGLDTQYF
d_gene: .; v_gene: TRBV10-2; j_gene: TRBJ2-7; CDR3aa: CASSARLRGTYEQYF
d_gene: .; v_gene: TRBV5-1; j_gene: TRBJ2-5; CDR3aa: CASSLAPQVQETQYF
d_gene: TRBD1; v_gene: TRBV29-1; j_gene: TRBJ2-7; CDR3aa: CSVEDYTRGNEQYF
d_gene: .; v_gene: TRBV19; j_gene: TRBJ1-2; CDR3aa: CASSIEGFPLSNHGYTF
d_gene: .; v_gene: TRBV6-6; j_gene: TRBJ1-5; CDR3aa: CASGNSLYQPQHF
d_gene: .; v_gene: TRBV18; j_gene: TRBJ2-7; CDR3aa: CASSPRVYEQYF
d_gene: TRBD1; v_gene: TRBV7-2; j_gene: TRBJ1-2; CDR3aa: CASSPGQGNYGYTF
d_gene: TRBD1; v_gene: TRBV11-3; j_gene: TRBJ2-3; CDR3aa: CASSLASGTGGADTQYF
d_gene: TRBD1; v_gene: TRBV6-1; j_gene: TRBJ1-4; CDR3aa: CASSENRGGSEKLFF
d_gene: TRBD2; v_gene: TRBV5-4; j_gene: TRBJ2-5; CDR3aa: CASSEERGGSVETQYF
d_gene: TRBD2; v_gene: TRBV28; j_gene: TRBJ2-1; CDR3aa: CASILGGGSSYNEQFF
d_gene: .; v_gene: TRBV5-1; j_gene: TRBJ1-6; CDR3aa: CASSLGWEATLHF
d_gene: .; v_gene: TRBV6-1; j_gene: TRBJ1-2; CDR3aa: CASSERDRREGYTF
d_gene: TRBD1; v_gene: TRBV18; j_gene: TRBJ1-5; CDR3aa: CASSLRGSGNQPQHF
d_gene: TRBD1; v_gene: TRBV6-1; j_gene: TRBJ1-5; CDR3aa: CASSLGQGARQPQHF
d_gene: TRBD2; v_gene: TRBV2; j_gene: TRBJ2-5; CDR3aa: CASSDIAGGLETQYF
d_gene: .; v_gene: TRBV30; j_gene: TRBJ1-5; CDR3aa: CAWSVRNRWGHSNQPQHF
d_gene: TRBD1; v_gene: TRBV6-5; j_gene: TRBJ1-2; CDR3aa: CASSQQGNYGYTF
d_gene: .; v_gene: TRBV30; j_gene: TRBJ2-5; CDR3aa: CAWTRLSQETQYF
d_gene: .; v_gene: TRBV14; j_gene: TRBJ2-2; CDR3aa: CASSLVPTGELFF
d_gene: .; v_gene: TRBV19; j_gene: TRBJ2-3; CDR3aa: CASSRTRGSTDTQYF
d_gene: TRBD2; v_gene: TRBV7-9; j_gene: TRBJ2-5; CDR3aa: CASSPGLAGGPGQETQYF
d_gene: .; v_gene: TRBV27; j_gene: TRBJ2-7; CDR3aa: CASSLSFGGAPYEQYF
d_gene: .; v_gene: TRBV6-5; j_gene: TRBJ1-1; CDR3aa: CASSYSSRGDLEVFF
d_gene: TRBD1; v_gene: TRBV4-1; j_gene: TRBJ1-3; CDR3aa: CASSQGWAGGNGNTIYF
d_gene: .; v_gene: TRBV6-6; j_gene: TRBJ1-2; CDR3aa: CASRTRATGYGYTF
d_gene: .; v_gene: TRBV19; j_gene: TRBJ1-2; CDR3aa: CASSPSTGTNYGYTF
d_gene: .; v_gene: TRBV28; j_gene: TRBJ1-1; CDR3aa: CASSRATGSSTEAFF
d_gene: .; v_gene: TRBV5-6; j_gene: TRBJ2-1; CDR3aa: CASSLGVSDEQFF
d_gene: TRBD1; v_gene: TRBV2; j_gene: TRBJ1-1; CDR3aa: CASSPGQGQKAFF
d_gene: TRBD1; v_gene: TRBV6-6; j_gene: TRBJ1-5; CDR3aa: CASRTQGYNQPQHF
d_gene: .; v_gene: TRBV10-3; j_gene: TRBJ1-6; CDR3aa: CAISQGKDMGPLHF
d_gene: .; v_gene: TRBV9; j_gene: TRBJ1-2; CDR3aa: CASSPMAGPVYGYTF
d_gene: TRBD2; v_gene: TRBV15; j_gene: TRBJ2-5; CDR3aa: CATSPGLAGEETQYF
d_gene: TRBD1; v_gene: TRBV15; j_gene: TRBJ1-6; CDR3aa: CATSPSRTGDNSPLHF
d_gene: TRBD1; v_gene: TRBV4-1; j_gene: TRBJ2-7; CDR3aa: CASSQGQGLAYEQYF
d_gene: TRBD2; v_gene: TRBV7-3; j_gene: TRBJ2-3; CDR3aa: CASSLTGGATDTQYF
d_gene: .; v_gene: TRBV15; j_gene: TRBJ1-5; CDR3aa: CATSARTGNQPQHF
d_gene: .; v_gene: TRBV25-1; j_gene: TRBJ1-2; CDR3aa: CASSESPDYYGYTF
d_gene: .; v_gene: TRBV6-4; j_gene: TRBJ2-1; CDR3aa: CASSETGSSYNEQFF
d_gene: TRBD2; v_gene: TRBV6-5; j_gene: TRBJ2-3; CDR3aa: CASSYSKGGSADTQYF
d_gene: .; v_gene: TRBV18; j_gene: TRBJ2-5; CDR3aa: CASSPNPQETQYF